Given below is one T cell receptor (beta chain) in context. Its target is unknown. PBMCs, the starting material, were the source of sorted CD4+ and CD8+ T cells. The data belong to a study of CD8+ T cells in alopecia areata. Study-wide background: At a dose of 5 to 10 mg twice daily, oral tofacitinib was given to treated patients.

The authors extracted RNA and reverse transcribed it into cDNA as the sequencing template. The method was immunoSEQ multiplex PCR; TCRdb's version includes in-frame clones alone and lacks a portion of them. The sample records more than 200,000 clones, around two thirds being singletons. Findings and caveats of the study: When scalp samples are sequenced, resident alphabeta T cells of normal skin are also captured. Clonality in lesional scalp, especially alopecia totalis/universalis, exceeded that of normal scalp.

This TCR derives from a human donor with alopecia areata. Sequencing was performed on CD4+ T cells sorted from blood, taken at week 0.

The CDR3 region has the DNA TGTGCCAGCAACAAGGACAGCTCTGGGGCCAACGTCCTGACTTTC. Residues: CASNKDSSGANVLTF. The chain combines TRBV5-6 with TRBJ2-6; a possible D gene is TRBD1 (6 bases). Trimming removed 6 bases from V and 0 bases from J, with 10 bases in between. This CDR3 comprises 15 residues. Per germline, CDR1 SGHDT and CDR2 YYEEEE.